Sequencing of this T cell receptor (beta chain) was carried out in a study of STAT5B mutations in CD4+ large granular lymphocyte leukemia (dated by TCRdb to 2021 to 2024). Broadly, across the study: Among healthy controls, the CDR3 'QG' motif was associated with a particular HLA allele. Flow cytometry performed on FACSCanto II or FACSVerse showed that the purified fractions had more than 95% purity among lymphocytes. TCRbeta repertoires of CD4+ T-cell large granular lymphocyte leukemia patients were compared with those of healthy blood donors.

Here is what the overall study found, with its caveats: The data were not HLA-matched, and the relatively small sample size could explain the higher clonality seen in CD4+ compared with CD8+ T-LGLL. The main leukemic clonotypes were found to be private to each patient, although approximately 25% of the main leukemic clonotypes were detected at low frequency in the non-leukemic repertoires of other patients. Greater clonality appeared to be present in CD4-sorted patient repertoires than in healthy CD4+ repertoires, and the difference was retained after the putative leukemic clones were removed.

The healthy control group was made up of a few dozen blood donors, and the Finnish Red Cross blood service supplied their buffy coats. All TCR-sequenced material derived from peripheral blood: patient blood samples and healthy donor buffy coats. Peripheral blood mononuclear cells were isolated by Ficoll-Hypaque gradient centrifugation. CD4+ cells were purified magnetically from the buffy coats of healthy controls. The Gentra Puregene Cell and Tissue kit was used to extract genomic DNA, and a Qubit 2.0 fluorometer was used to measure the amount of genomic DNA. Worth noting for this clone: Which antigen it targets is not known. No quality values exist for individual bases; no much larger clone is one base distant.

TCRbeta rearrangements were sequenced from genomic DNA using the immunoSEQ assay at survey resolution. Turning to the authors' computational methods: In the TCR sequencing data, the smallest productive clonotype frequency that could be detected was 2.59 x 10-5. Analyses included only productive TCRbeta rearrangements, meaning complete and in-frame sequences. Clonality for each sample was calculated as Simpson clonality in the immunoSEQ Analyzer version 3.0. Clones were binned by frequency as very rare, small, medium, large (1-20%) or hyperexpanded (>20%). OLGA 1.2.3 estimated generation probabilities, VDJtools produced V-gene circos plots, VDJdb was queried for specificities, and GLIPH identified CDR3 motifs. The source is immuneACCESS, and TCRdb retained only in-frame sequences with V and J called. Part of the clones is not carried over; for the studies checked, unresolved V genes explain less than half of this, and the remainder is unexplained. D and trimming come from the DNA, and the V and J calls and clone size come from that table. Across this sample there are 30,000 to 35,000 clones, with around 76% seen only once. The ten top clones hold roughly 6.9% of the sample.

The specimen was CD4+ T cells from blood buffy coats. This clonotype was sampled from a human donor in good health.

The nucleotides are TGTGCCAGCAGCTTAGGGGGCGGTGGGACAAGCTCCTACGAGCAGTACTTC. It encodes CASSLGGGGTSSYEQYF. The rearranged segments are TRBV7-8 and TRBJ2-7; a weak D assignment points to TRBD1 (6 bases agree). V lost 1 base and J lost 0 bases; the stretch between them is 16 bases long. From the germline V gene, CDR1 is SGHVS and CDR2 is FQNEAQ. The cysteine opens and the phenylalanine closes a CDR3 of 17 amino acids. Only CDR3 DNA remains: 51 bases, in frame from the first base.